This T cell receptor (beta chain) is drawn from a study of a mutant IDH1 vaccine in newly diagnosed glioma. Study overall: Patients had received radiotherapy, temozolomide, or both previously, most receiving both.

V shed 3 bases, J shed 4 bases, and the junction held 9 bases outside the gene matches. Germline CDR1 and CDR2: SGHRS and YFSETQ. The CDR3 has 15 residues. The table came from immunoSEQ multiplex PCR; TCRdb's copy has only in-frame clones and leaves some out. Among around 41,000 clones, 84% were seen once, and the ten largest hold about 2.2%. This clone was detected only once. The antigen remains unidentified. The time point: week 11, during vaccination. With topical imiquimod, each dose of the vaccine consisted of 300 ug of mutant IDH1 20-mer peptide. The receptor was derived from a man aged 40-49 years with glioma. The V call is TRBV5-1, the J call TRBJ2-5, with TRBD2 matching 7 bases. Sequencing used PBMCs, obtained from a glioma patient whose treatment included an IDH1 peptide vaccine. The CDR3 DNA follows: TGCGCCAGCAGCTCGGCTGGGCAGCGGGGAGAGACCCAGTACTTC. It encodes CASSSAGQRGETQYF. Drawing the rest from reference TRBV5-1 and TRBJ2-5, the complete variable domain is KAGVTQTPRYLIKTRGQQVTLSCSPISGHRSVSWYQQTPGQGLQFLFEYFSETQRNKGNFPGRFSGRQFSNSRSEMNVSTLELGDSALYLCASSSAGQRGETQYFGPGTRLLVL.